The 14 T cell receptor beta chains below come from one sample, sequenced in a study of shared clonotypes between healthy human individuals. CD45RO-negative CD8 cells positively selected for CCR7 made up the naive population, which excluded terminally differentiated effector memory CD45RA+ cells. Method: immunoSEQ multiplex PCR; TCRdb's copy keeps in-frame clones and lacks some. The sample lists roughly 2.1 million clones, approximately 94% occurring once. Sequencing input: naive CD8+ T cells from PBMCs. These receptor sequences come from a man between 18 and 35 years old in good health. Some clones in this sample may be carry-over from other donors' samples.

The chain combines TRBV5-5 with TRBJ2-7, with 8 bases aligning to TRBD1. Trimming at V came to 7 bases and at J to 6 bases, leaving 9 bases not matched to a gene. CDR3 length: 13 amino acids. In germline, CDR1 is SGHKS, CDR2 YYEKEE (reference sequence). The CDR3 sequence is CASHEAGGGEQYF. DNA for the CDR3: TGTGCCAGCCACGAGGCAGGGGGCGGCGAGCAGTACTTC.

The chain couples TRBV19 to TRBJ2-1, with D possibly TRBD2 on 7 matching bases. The CDR3 has 14 residues. Trimming shortened V by 8 bases and J by 10 bases, and 21 bases separated the two germline ends. Germline values: CDR1 LNHDA, CDR2 SQIVND (reference sequence). The CDR3 sequence is CASLNRGAEGEQFF. For the CDR3, the DNA is TGTGCCAGTCTCAATCGGGGGGCAGAAGGAGAGCAGTTCTTC.

The chain has TRBV7-6 and TRBJ2-7, with D maybe TRBD2 (6 bases). CDR1 and CDR2 (germline): SGHVS, FNYEAQ. This CDR3 spans 13 amino acids. V lost 2 bases to trimming and J lost 6 bases, with 11 bases between them. CDR3 in amino acids: CASSLSTSSEQYF. The CDR3 nucleotides read TGTGCCAGCAGCTTATCGACTAGTTCCGAGCAGTACTTC.

J is TRBJ2-7 and V is TRBV28; D is possibly TRBD2 (7 bases). The germline gives CDR1 MDHEN, CDR2 SYDVKM. V lost 7 bases and J lost 5, with 21 bases in between. CDR3 length: 15 amino acids. The CDR3 spells CASIEIDGGLNEQYF. The CDR3 DNA follows: TGTGCCAGCATCGAAATAGACGGGGGGCTTAACGAGCAGTACTTC. Using reference TRBV28 and TRBJ2-7 for the parts outside the CDR3, the full variable domain is DVKVTQSSRYLVKRTGEKVFLECVQDMDHENMFWYRQDPGLGLRLIYFSYDVKMKEKGDIPEGYSVSREKKERFSLILESASTNQTSMYLCASIEIDGGLNEQYFGPGTRLTVT.

The gene calls are TRBV7-2 and TRBJ1-1; the D gene is possibly TRBD1 (6 bases). Germline CDR1 and CDR2: SGHTA and FQGNSA. The CDR3 has 14 residues. The ends were cut back, 5 bases at V and 11 bases at J, with 21 bases in the middle. The DNA for the CDR3 is TGTGCCAGCAGCCTCCCATGGACAGCCCTCGGCGCTTTCTTT. This codes for CASSLPWTALGAFF.

The chain uses TRBV4-1 and TRBJ1-4; no definite D call. V was clipped by 1 base and J by 8 bases, with 20 bases between them. The germline gives CDR1 MGHRA, CDR2 YSYEKL. CDR3 size: 17 residues. The CDR3 loop reads CASSQAPNPSSAEKLFF. Here the CDR3 DNA reads TGCGCCAGCAGCCAAGCTCCAAACCCGAGTTCCGCGGAAAAACTGTTTTTT.

The V call is TRBV7-2, the J call TRBJ1-1; 8 nucleotides align to TRBD1. With V trimmed by 5 bases and J by 1 base, 12 bases remained unmatched. Germline assignment: CDR1 SGHTA and CDR2 FQGNSA. CDR3 length equals 17 residues. The CDR3 loop reads CASSPEPGQAWNTEAFF. The CDR3 coding sequence is TGTGCCAGCAGCCCAGAACCGGGACAGGCGTGGAACACTGAAGCTTTCTTT.

The gene calls are TRBV4-1 and TRBJ1-1; TRBD1 matches 7 bases. CDR3 length: 14 amino acids. With V trimmed by 5 bases and J by 2 bases, 5 bases remained unmatched. Germline CDR1 MGHRA, CDR2 YSYEKL. The CDR3 sequence is CASSARQGNTEAFF. CDR3 bases: TGCGCCAGCAGCGCCCGACAGGGAAACACTGAAGCTTTCTTT.

The chain links TRBV28 to TRBJ2-2, with D hard to call. Germline CDR1 is MDHEN and CDR2 is SYDVKM. V dropped 3 bases and J dropped 1 base, with 6 bases sitting between them. The CDR3 has 14 residues. The CDR3 loop is CASSLKGNTGELFF. The CDR3 DNA sequence: TGTGCCAGCAGTTTGAAAGGGAACACCGGGGAGCTGTTTTTT.

CDR3 nucleotides: TGTGCCAGCAGTCGCTATCCGGGACGGCTAGCAACTAATGAAAAACTGTTTTTT. Residues: CASSRYPGRLATNEKLFF. The chain is built from TRBV7-9 and TRBJ1-4; D may be TRBD1 (5 bases). Looked up from germline, CDR1 is SEHNR and CDR2 is FQNEAQ (reference sequence). There are 18 residues in the CDR3. V dropped 6 bases and J dropped 0 bases, with 20 bases sitting between them.

This chain uses TRBV4-1 with TRBJ2-7; tentatively, D is TRBD1 or TRBD2 (6 bases each). Germline CDR1 and CDR2: MGHRA and YSYEKL. V lost 1 base and J 5 bases, leaving 12 bases between the germline ends. The CDR3 is 14 residues long. The CDR3 loop is CASSQVGGIDEQYF. CDR3 DNA sequence: TGCGCCAGCAGCCAAGTGGGGGGCATCGACGAGCAGTACTTC.

The rearrangement links TRBV4-3 to TRBJ2-3; 12 bases align to TRBD2. Trimming at V came to 1 base and at J to 1 base, leaving 3 bases not matched to a gene. Germline lookup yields CDR1 LGHNA and CDR2 YSLEER. The CDR3 covers 17 residues. The DNA of the CDR3 is TGCGCCAGCAGCCAAGTAACTAGCGGGGGGCGCACAGATACGCAGTATTTT. Amino acids: CASSQVTSGGRTDTQYF.

The chain uses TRBV28 and TRBJ2-1; 7 nucleotides match TRBD2. This CDR3 is 16 amino acids long. V trimming: 5 bases; J trimming: 0 bases; junction bases outside the gene matches: 7. Germline lookup yields CDR1 MDHEN and CDR2 SYDVKM. DNA of the CDR3: TGTGCCAGCAGTCCGACTAGCCGGAGCTCCTACAATGAGCAGTTCTTC. Translation: CASSPTSRSSYNEQFF. Drawing the rest from reference TRBV28 and TRBJ2-1, the complete variable domain is DVKVTQSSRYLVKRTGEKVFLECVQDMDHENMFWYRQDPGLGLRLIYFSYDVKMKEKGDIPEGYSVSREKKERFSLILESASTNQTSMYLCASSPTSRSSYNEQFFGPGTRLTVL.

This clone was counted once. The gene calls are TRBV27 and TRBJ2-1; D is perhaps TRBD2 (6 bases). With 7 bases removed from V and 8 bases from J, the gap between germline ends came to 9 bases. CDR1 is MNHEY and CDR2 is SMNVEV in the germline V gene (reference sequence). The CDR3 consists of 11 residues. The CDR3: CASTWGDEQFF. DNA for the CDR3: TGTGCCAGCACCTGGGGGGATGAGCAGTTCTTC.